Shown below are 2 T cell receptor beta chains from a single sample sequenced in a study of a mutant IDH1 vaccine in newly diagnosed glioma. Assay used: immunoSEQ multiplex PCR; TCRdb lists only in-frame clones, some missing. The data hold around 94,000 clones, with nearly 90% observed a single time. Time point here: week 47, end of study. The investigators gave 300 ug of mutant IDH1 20-mer peptide in each vaccine dose, together with topical imiquimod. For these TCRs, the target antigens are not known. This specimen was PBMCs, taken from a glioma patient whose treatment included an IDH1 peptide vaccine. The receptors shown here come from a woman between 45 and 60 years old with glioma.

The chain links TRBV4-1 to TRBJ1-5; TRBD1 might be the D (5 bases). The V end lost 1 base, the J end lost 2 bases, and 9 bases lay between the germline ends. Germline values: CDR1 MGHRA, CDR2 YSYEKL. The CDR3 covers 15 residues. The CDR3 nucleotides are TGCGCCAGCAGCCAAGCATCCAGGGGCAATCAGCCCCAGCATTTT. It encodes CASSQASRGNQPQHF.

The chain uses TRBV19 and TRBJ2-1, with D hard to call. The ends were cut back, 3 bases at V and 0 bases at J, with 9 bases in the middle. The CDR3 is 15 amino acids. Germline assignment: CDR1 LNHDA and CDR2 SQIVND (reference sequence). CDR3 sequence (DNA): TGTGCCAGTAGTATGGGCCGAAACTCCTACAATGAGCAGTTCTTC. This encodes CASSMGRNSYNEQFF.